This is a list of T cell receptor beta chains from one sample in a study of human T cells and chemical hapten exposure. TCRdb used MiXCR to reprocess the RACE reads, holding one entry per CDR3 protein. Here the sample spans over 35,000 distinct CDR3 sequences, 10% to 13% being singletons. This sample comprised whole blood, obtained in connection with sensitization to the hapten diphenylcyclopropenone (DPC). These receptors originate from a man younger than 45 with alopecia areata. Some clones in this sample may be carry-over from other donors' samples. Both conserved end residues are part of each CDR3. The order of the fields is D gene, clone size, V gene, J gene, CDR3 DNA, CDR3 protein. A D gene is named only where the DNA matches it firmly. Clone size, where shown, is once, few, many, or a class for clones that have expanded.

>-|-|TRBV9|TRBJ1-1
TGTGCCAGCAGCGCCAGACAGAACACTGAAGCTTTCTTT
CASSARQNTEAFF
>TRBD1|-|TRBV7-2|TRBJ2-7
TGTGCCAGCAGCTTAGGAAATTGGGACAGGCTTTTACACTTC
CASSLGNWDRLLHF
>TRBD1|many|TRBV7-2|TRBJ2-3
TGTGCCAGCAGCTTAGCTCAGGACAGGGGGTCGCAGTATTTT
CASSLAQDRGSQYF
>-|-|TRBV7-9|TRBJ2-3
TGTGCCAGCAGCCACCCTTTGAGCGATACGCAGTATTTT
CASSHPLSDTQYF
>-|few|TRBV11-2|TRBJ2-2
TGTGCCAGCAGCTTGGTACTAGTAAACACCGGGGAGCTGTTTTTT
CASSLVLVNTGELFF
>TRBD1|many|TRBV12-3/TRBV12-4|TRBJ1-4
TGTGCCAGCAGTCCGCCGGGACAGGGTGAAAAACTGTTTTTT
CASSPPGQGEKLFF
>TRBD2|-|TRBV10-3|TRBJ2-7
TGTGCCATCAGCCCCGCTAGCGGGAGTAGGTACGAGCAGTACTTC
CAISPASGSRYEQYF
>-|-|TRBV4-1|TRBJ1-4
TGCGCCAGCAGAGCCACGGGGGTAAATGAAAAACTGTTTTTT
CASRATGVNEKLFF
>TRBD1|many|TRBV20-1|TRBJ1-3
TGCAGTGCTACGAGGGACAGCTCTGGAAACACCATATATTTT
CSATRDSSGNTIYF
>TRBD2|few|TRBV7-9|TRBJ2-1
TGTGCCAGCAGCCCGGGACTAGGGGCCTACAATGAGCAGTTCTTC
CASSPGLGAYNEQFF
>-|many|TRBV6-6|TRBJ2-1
TGTGCCAGCAGCTACGACCTCTACGGAACGGATCGCTTCTTC
CASSYDLYGTDRFF
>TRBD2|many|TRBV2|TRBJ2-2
TGTGCCAGCAGTGAGACTAGCGGGGGTCCCGCCACCGGGGAGCTGTTTTTT
CASSETSGGPATGELFF
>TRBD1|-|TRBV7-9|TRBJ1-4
TGTGCCAGCAGCCAGGGGGTGGCAACTAATGAAAAACTGTTTTTT
CASSQGVATNEKLFF
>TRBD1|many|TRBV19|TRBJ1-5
TGTGCCAGTAGTACCCAGGGGGCGGGAAATCAGCCCCAGCATTTT
CASSTQGAGNQPQHF
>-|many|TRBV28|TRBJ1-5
TGTGCCAGCAGTTTTGGTTCGGATTTAGGTAATCAGCCCCAGCATTTT
CASSFGSDLGNQPQHF
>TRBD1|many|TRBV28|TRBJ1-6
TGTGCCAGCAGTAATACCGGGACAGGTTTTAATTCACCCCTCCACTTT
CASSNTGTGFNSPLHF
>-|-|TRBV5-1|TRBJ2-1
TGCGCCAGCAGCTTCCAGGCACCGAGCTCCTACAATGAGCAGTTCTTC
CASSFQAPSSYNEQFF
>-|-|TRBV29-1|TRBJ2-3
TGCAGCGGGCAACTAGGGTCAGATACGCAGTATTTT
CSGQLGSDTQYF
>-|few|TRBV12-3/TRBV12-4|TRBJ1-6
TGTGCCAGCAGTTTACCAGGCTATAATTCACCCCTCCACTTT
CASSLPGYNSPLHF
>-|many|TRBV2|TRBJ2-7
TGTGCCAGCAACGGGATCGGAACATACGAGCAGTACTTC
CASNGIGTYEQYF
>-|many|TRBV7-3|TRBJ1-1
TGTGCCAGCAGCCCCGCCGCGGGGGGTCATACTGAAGCTTTCTTT
CASSPAAGGHTEAFF
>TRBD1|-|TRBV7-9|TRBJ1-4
TGTGCCAGCAGCACAGGGGGCGATGAAAAACTGTTTTTT
CASSTGGDEKLFF
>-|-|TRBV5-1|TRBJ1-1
TGCGCCAGCAGCCTACTAGACAACAGGGTACGAAACACTGAAGCTTTCTTT
CASSLLDNRVRNTEAFF
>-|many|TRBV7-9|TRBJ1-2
TGTGCCAGCAGCTTAGAGGCCAGCTATGGCTACACCTTC
CASSLEASYGYTF
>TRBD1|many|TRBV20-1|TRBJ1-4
TGCAGCGCCGAGGGGGCACCGGCAACTAATGAAAAACTGTTTTTT
CSAEGAPATNEKLFF
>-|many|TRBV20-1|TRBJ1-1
TGCAGTGCTACCACCAACATGAACACTGAAGCTTTCTTT
CSATTNMNTEAFF
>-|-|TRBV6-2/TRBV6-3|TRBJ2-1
TGTGCCAGCAGTTACGGGGCCAGGGAGCAGTTCTTC
CASSYGAREQFF
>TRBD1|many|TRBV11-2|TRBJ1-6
TGTGCCAGCAGCCTGAGGACAGGGGGCTTGAGCTCCTATAATTCACCCCTCCACTTT
CASSLRTGGLSSYNSPLHF
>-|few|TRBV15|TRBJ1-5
TGTGCCACCAGCAGAGATGGCCAGGGCTCTCAGCCCCAGCATTTT
CATSRDGQGSQPQHF
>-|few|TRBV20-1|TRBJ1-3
TGCAGTGCTAGAGATCCCAACTCTGGAAACACCATATATTTT
CSARDPNSGNTIYF
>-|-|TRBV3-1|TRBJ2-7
TGTGCCAGCAGCCAAGTACCTCGAACTTCCTACGAGCAGTACTTC
CASSQVPRTSYEQYF
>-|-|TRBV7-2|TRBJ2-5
TGTGCCAGCAGCTTTTATCGGCGGGGCCAAGAGACCCAGTACTTC
CASSFYRRGQETQYF
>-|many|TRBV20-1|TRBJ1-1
TGCAGTGCTAGCTTCACAGGGAACACTGAAGCTTTCTTT
CSASFTGNTEAFF
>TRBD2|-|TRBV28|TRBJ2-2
TGTGCCAGCAGCGTAAGGCGACTAGCGGGAGGGGGCCGAGGGGCCGGGGAGCTGTTTTTT
CASSVRRLAGGGRGAGELFF
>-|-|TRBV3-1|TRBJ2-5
TGTGTCAGCAGCCAAGGACGCCGACAAGAGACCCAGTACTTC
CVSSQGRRQETQYF
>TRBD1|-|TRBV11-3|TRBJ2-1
TGTGCCAGCAGCTTAGATCTGGGGACAGGGGCCTACAATGAGCAGTTCTTC
CASSLDLGTGAYNEQFF
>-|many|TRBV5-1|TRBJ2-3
TGCGCCAGCAGCTTGGCCGTGGGGATCGGCGCAGATACGCAGTATTTT
CASSLAVGIGADTQYF